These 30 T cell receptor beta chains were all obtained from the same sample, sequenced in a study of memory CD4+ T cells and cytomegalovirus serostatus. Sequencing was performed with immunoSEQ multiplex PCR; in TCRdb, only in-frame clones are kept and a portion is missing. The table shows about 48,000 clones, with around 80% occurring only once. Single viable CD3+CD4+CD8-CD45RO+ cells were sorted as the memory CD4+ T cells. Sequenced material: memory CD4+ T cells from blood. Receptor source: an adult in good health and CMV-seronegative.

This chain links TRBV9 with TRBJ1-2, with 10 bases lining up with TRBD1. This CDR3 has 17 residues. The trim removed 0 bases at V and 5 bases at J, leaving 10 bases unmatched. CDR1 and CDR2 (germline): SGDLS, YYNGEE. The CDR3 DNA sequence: TGTGCCAGCAGCGTAGTAAGGGGTGGACAGGGGGTGTATGGCTACACCTTC. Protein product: CASSVVRGGQGVYGYTF.

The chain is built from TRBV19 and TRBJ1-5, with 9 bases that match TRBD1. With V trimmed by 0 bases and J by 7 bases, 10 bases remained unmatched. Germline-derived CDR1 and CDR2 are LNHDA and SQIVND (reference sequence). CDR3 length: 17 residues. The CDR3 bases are TGTGCCAGTAGTATAGATCTGGGGACAGGGAAAGGCCAGCCCCAGCATTTT. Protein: CASSIDLGTGKGQPQHF.

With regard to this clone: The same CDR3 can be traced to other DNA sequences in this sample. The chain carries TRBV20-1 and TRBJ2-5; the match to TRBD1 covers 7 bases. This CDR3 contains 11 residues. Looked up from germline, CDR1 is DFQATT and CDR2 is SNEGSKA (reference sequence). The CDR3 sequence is CSGTVQETQYF. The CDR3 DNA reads TGCAGCGGGACAGTCCAAGAGACCCAGTACTTC.

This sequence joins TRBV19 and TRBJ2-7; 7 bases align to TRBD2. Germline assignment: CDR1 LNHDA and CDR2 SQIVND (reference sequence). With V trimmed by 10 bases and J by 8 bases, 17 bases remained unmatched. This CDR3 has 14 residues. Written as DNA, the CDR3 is TGTGCCACCAGAGCGGGGCCCTTTGGCGTGAAGCAGTACTTC. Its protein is CATRAGPFGVKQYF.

Written as DNA, the CDR3 is TGTGCCAGCAGCTTAGTTCCCAATAATTCACCCCTCCACTTT. Its translation: CASSLVPNNSPLHF. V usage is TRBV7-2 and J usage is TRBJ1-6, with D unclear. The V end lost 1 base, the J end lost 5 bases, and 6 bases lay between the germline ends. Looked up from germline, CDR1 is SGHTA and CDR2 is FQGNSA. This CDR3 is built from 14 residues.

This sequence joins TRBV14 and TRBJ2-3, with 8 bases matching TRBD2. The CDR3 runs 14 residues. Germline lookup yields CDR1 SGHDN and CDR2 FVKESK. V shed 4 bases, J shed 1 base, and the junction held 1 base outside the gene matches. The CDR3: CASSPGGGTDTQYF. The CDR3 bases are TGTGCCAGCAGCCCCGGGGGGGGCACAGATACGCAGTATTTT. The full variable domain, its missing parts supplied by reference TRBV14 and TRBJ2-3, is EAGVTQFPSHSVIEKGQTVTLRCDPISGHDNLYWYRRVMGKEIKFLLHFVKESKQDESGMPNNRFLAERTGGTYSTLKVQPAELEDSGVYFCASSPGGGTDTQYFGPGTRLTVL.

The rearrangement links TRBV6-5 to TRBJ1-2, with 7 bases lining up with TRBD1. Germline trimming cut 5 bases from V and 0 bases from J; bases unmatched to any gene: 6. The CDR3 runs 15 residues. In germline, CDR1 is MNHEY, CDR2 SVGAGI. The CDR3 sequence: CASSTRDSSNYGYTF. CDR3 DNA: TGTGCCAGCAGTACCCGGGACAGTTCTAACTATGGCTACACCTTC.

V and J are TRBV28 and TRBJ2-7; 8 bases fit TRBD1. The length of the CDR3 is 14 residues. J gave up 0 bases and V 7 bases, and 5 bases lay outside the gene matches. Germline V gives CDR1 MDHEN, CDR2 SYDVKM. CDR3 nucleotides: TGTGCCAGCAATTCCGGGACAGGCTCCTACGAGCAGTACTTC. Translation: CASNSGTGSYEQYF. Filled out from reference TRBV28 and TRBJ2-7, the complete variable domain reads DVKVTQSSRYLVKRTGEKVFLECVQDMDHENMFWYRQDPGLGLRLIYFSYDVKMKEKGDIPEGYSVSREKKERFSLILESASTNQTSMYLCASNSGTGSYEQYFGPGTRLTVT.

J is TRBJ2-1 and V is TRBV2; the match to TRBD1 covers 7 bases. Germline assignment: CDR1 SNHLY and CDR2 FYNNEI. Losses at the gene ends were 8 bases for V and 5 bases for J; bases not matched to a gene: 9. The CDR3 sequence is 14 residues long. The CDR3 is CASSRQGTNNEQFF. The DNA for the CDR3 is TGTGCCAGCTCTCGACAGGGAACCAACAATGAGCAGTTCTTC.

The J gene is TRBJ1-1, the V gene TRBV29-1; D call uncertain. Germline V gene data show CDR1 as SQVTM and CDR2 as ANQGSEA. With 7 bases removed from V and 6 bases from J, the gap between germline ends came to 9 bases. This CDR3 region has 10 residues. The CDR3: CSGWEAEAFF. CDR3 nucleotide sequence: TGCAGCGGGTGGGAGGCTGAAGCTTTCTTT.

The chain's CDR3 is CASSHPGQGGEGKLFF. DNA of the CDR3: TGCGCCAGCAGCCACCCCGGCCAAGGGGGCGAGGGAAAACTGTTTTTT. V is TRBV4-1 and J is TRBJ1-4; 7 bases fit TRBD1. Germline V gene sequence: CDR1 MGHRA, CDR2 YSYEKL. V lost 3 bases, J lost 10 bases, and 14 bases stayed unmatched. The CDR3 covers 16 residues.

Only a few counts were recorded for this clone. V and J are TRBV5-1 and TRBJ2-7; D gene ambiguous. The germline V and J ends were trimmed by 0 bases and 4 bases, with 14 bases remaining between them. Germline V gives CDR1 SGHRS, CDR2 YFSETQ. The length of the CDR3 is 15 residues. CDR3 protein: CASSLATSPQYEQYF. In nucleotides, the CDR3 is TGCGCCAGCAGCTTGGCGACATCACCCCAGTACGAGCAGTACTTC.

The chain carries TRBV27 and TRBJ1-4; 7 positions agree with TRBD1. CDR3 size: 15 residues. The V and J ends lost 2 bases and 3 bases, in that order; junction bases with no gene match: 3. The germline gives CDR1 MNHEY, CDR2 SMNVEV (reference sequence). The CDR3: CASSLGGQPNEKLFF. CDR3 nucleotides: TGTGCCAGCAGTTTAGGGGGACAGCCTAATGAAAAACTGTTTTTT.

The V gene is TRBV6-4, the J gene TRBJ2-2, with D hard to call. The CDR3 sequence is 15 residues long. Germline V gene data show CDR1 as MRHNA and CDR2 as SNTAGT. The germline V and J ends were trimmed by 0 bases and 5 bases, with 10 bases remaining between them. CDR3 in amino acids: CASSDSSLGTGELFF. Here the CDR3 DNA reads TGTGCCAGCAGTGACTCGAGTCTGGGGACCGGGGAGCTGTTTTTT.

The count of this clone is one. Written as DNA, the CDR3 is TGCGCCAGCAGCCAAGGTGGGCGCGGCAGGACTTTATACAATGAGCAGTTCTTC. It codes for CASSQGGRGRTLYNEQFF. The V call is TRBV4-1, the J call TRBJ2-1; D is possibly TRBD2 (5 bases). Trimming left V 1 base short and J 4 bases short, with 20 bases between. Germline-derived CDR1 and CDR2 are MGHRA and YSYEKL. There are 18 residues in the CDR3.

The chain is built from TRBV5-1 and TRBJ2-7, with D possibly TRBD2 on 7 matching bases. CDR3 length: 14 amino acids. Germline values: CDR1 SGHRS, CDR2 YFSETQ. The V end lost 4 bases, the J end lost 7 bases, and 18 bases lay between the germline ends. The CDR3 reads CASSPLGGAGEQYF. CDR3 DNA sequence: TGCGCCAGCAGCCCCCTTGGGGGGGCAGGGGAGCAGTACTTC. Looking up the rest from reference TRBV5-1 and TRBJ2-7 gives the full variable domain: KAGVTQTPRYLIKTRGQQVTLSCSPISGHRSVSWYQQTPGQGLQFLFEYFSETQRNKGNFPGRFSGRQFSNSRSEMNVSTLELGDSALYLCASSPLGGAGEQYFGPGTRLTVT.

CDR3: CASSVLGGAYGYTF. For the CDR3, the DNA is TGTGCCAGCAGTGTTCTGGGGGGGGCCTATGGCTACACCTTC. The rearrangement links TRBV2 to TRBJ1-2; TRBD1 is a possible D gene (6 bases). CDR1 is SNHLY and CDR2 is FYNNEI in the germline V gene. CDR3 size: 14 residues. Between the trimmed V and J ends, which lost 4 bases and 4 bases, there was a span of 13 bases.

The CDR3 DNA reads as TGTGCCAGCGGGTTCGTGTCGTACGAGCAGTACTTC. Amino acids: CASGFVSYEQYF. The chain recombines TRBV2 with TRBJ2-7; D remains unclear. The V end lost 8 bases, the J end lost 4 bases, and 12 bases lay between the germline ends. The CDR3 sequence is 12 residues long. Germline V CDR1 and CDR2: SNHLY, FYNNEI.

CDR3 in amino acids: CASSLLAGSTDTQYF. CDR3 nucleotides: TGTGCCAGCAGCCTACTAGCGGGGAGTACAGATACGCAGTATTTT. The rearrangement uses TRBV2 and TRBJ2-3, with 10 nucleotides matching TRBD2. The CDR3 length is 15 residues. The germline gives CDR1 SNHLY, CDR2 FYNNEI. With V trimmed by 6 bases and J by 3 bases, 6 bases remained unmatched. Complete variable domain (other parts from reference TRBV2 and TRBJ2-3): EPEVTQTPSHQVTQMGQEVILRCVPISNHLYFYWYRQILGQKVEFLVSFYNNEISEKSEIFDDQFSVERPDGSNFTLKIRSTKLEDSAMYFCASSLLAGSTDTQYFGPGTRLTVL.

CDR3 region: CASSQGDRGYGGGTSRSFF. DNA of the CDR3: TGCGCCAGCAGCCAAGGGGACAGGGGGTACGGTGGGGGAACAAGTAGGTCCTTCTTT. This chain connects TRBV4-1 to TRBJ1-1, with TRBD1 matching 11 bases. This CDR3 contains 19 residues. J lost 14 bases, V lost 1 base, and 24 bases had no gene match. Germline lookup yields CDR1 MGHRA and CDR2 YSYEKL.

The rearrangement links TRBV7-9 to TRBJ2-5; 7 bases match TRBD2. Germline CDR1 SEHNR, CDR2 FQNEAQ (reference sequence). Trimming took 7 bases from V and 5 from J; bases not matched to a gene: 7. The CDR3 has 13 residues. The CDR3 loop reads CASTNSGPETQYF. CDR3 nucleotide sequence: TGTGCCAGCACCAATAGCGGGCCGGAGACCCAGTACTTC.

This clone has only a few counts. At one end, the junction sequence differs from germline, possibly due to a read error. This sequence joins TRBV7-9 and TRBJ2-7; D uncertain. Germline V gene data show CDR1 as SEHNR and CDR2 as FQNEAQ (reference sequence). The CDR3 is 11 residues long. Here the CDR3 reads CASVSSNEQYF. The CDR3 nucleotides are TGTGCCAGCGTCTCCTCCAACGAGCAGTACTTC.

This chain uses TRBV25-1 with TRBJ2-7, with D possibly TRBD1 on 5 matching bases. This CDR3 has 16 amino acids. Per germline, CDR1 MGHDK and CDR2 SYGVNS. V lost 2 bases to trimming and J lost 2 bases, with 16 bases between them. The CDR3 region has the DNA TGTGCCAGCAGTGAACCCGCAGAGGACACCACCTACGAGCAGTACTTC. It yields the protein CASSEPAEDTTYEQYF.

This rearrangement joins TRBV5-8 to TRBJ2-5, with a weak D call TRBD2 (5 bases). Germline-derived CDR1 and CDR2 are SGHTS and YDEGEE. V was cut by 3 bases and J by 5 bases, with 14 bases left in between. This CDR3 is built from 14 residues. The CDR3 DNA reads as TGTGCCAGCAGCTCGTGGGCTAGCCGGGAGACCCAGTACTTC. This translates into CASSSWASRETQYF. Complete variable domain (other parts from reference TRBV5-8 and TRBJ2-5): EAGVTQSPTHLIKTRGQQATLRCSPISGHTSVYWYQQALGLGLQFLLWYDEGEERNRGNFPPRFSGRQFPNYSSELNVNALELEDSALYLCASSSWASRETQYFGPGTRLLVL.

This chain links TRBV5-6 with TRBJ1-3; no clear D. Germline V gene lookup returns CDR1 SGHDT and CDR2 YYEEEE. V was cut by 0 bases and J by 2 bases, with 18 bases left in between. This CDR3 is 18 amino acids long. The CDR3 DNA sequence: TGTGCCAGCAGCTTGGTAGGAGACTTAAGAGTGGCTGGAAACACCATATATTTT. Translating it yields CASSLVGDLRVAGNTIYF. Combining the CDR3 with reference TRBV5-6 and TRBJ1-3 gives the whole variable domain DAGVTQSPTHLIKTRGQQVTLRCSPKSGHDTVSWYQQALGQGPQFIFQYYEEEERQRGNFPDRFSGHQFPNYSSELNVNALLLGDSALYLCASSLVGDLRVAGNTIYFGEGSWLTVV.

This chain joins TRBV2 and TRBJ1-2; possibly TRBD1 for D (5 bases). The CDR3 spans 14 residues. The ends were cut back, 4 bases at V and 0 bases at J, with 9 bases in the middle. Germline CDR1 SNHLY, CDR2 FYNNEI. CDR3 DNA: TGTGCCAGCAGTGTCGACAGTACTAACTATGGCTACACCTTC. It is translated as CASSVDSTNYGYTF.

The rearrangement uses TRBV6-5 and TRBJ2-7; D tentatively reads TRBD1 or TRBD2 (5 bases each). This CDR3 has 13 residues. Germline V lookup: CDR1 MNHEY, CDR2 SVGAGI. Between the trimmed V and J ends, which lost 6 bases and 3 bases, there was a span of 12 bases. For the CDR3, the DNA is TGTGCCAGCAGCCGGGACGGGGACTACGAGCAGTACTTC. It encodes CASSRDGDYEQYF.

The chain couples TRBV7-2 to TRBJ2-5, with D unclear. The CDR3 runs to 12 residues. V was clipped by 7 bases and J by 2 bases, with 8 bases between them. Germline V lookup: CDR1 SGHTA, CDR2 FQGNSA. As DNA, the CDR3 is TGTGCCAGCAAAAGGGTTCAAGAGACCCAGTACTTC. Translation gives CASKRVQETQYF.

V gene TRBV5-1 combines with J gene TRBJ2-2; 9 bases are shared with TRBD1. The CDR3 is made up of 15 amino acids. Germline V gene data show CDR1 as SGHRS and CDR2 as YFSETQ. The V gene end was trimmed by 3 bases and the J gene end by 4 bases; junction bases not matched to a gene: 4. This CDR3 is CASSWDRVATGELFF. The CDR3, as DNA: TGCGCCAGCAGCTGGGACAGGGTGGCCACCGGGGAGCTGTTTTTT.

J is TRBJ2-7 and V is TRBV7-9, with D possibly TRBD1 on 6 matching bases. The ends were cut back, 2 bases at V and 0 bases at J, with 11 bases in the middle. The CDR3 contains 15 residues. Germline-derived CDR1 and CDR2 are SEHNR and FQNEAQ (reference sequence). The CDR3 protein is CASSLHGQFSYEQYF. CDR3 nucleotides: TGTGCCAGCAGCTTACACGGACAGTTCTCCTACGAGCAGTACTTC.